Below, 21 T cell receptor beta chains from the same sample are listed, as sequenced in a study of spatial heterogeneity in lung cancer. Time point given: sample taken at primary tumor resection. Sequencing covered unsorted whole RNA taken from tumor, nontumor lung or frozen PBMC. Each CDR3 protein is one row after TCRdb ran MiXCR on the 5' RACE reads. The sample has tens of thousands of distinct CDR3 sequences, over 6% seen once. Sequenced here: PBMCs, sampled at surgery. The receptors were gathered from a male donor with early-stage non-small cell lung cancer.

This clonotype was counted at least ten times. The chain is built from TRBV3-1 and TRBJ2-1, with TRBD2 matching over 15 bases. The CDR3 loop spans 15 amino acids. V gave up 3 bases and J gave up 9 bases; unmatched junction bases: 3. Germline V lookup: CDR1 LGHDT, CDR2 YNNKEL (reference sequence). This CDR3 is CASSQGLAGGAEQFF. The DNA of the CDR3 is TGTGCCAGCAGCCAGGGACTAGCGGGAGGCGCTGAGCAGTTCTTC.

This clonotype was recorded many times. This chain links TRBV28 with TRBJ2-1, with 9 bases that match TRBD2. The length of the CDR3 is 15 residues. Germline V gene data show CDR1 as MDHEN and CDR2 as SYDVKM. V dropped 2 bases and J dropped 7; count of bases not matched to a gene: 6. The CDR3 coding sequence is TGTGCCAGCAGTTTAGCGGGAGGGCCGCTTAATGAGCAGTTCTTC. The encoded protein is CASSLAGGPLNEQFF.

This clonotype was observed at least ten times. The chain has TRBV10-3 and TRBJ2-3; 7 bases fit TRBD1. Germline lookup yields CDR1 ENHRY and CDR2 SYGVKD. Trimming took 6 bases from V and 0 from J; bases not matched to a gene: 3. CDR3 length: 14 amino acids. CDR3 nucleotide sequence: TGTGCCATCAGACCGGGACAGAGCACAGATACGCAGTATTTT. Amino acids: CAIRPGQSTDTQYF.

The rearrangement links TRBV12-3 or TRBV12-4 to TRBJ1-5, with D uncertain. V was pared by 3 bases and J by 6 bases, with 12 bases between. The CDR3 has 14 residues. CDR3 protein: CASSLGSRTQPQHF. The DNA of the CDR3 is TGTGCCAGCAGTTTGGGCAGCCGAACTCAGCCCCAGCATTTT.

The rearrangement links TRBV4-1 to TRBJ1-5, with D unclear. The CDR3 runs to 15 residues. CDR1 is MGHRA and CDR2 is YSYEKL in the germline V gene. Between the trimmed V and J ends, which lost 4 bases and 0 bases, there was a span of 10 bases. CDR3 DNA sequence: TGCGCCAGCAGCCGAACCTCCAATAGCAATCAGCCCCAGCATTTT. Translated: CASSRTSNSNQPQHF.

This clonotype was found many times. This sequence joins TRBV5-6 and TRBJ2-7, with D hard to call. CDR1 SGHDT and CDR2 YYEEEE come from the germline V gene. V lost 0 bases and J lost 2, with 9 bases in between. The CDR3 runs 14 residues. CDR3 sequence: CASSLVSAPYEQYV. CDR3 sequence (DNA): TGTGCCAGCAGCTTGGTTTCAGCACCCTACGAGCAGTACGTC.

This clonotype was observed at least ten times. J is TRBJ1-1 and V is TRBV2; D is unclear. V was clipped by 5 bases and J by 2 bases, with 12 bases between them. The CDR3 consists of 14 residues. Germline V gene sequence: CDR1 SNHLY, CDR2 FYNNEI. For the CDR3, the DNA is TGTGCCAGCAGTAAGGGCCAGTCAAACACTGAAGCTTTCTTT. Residues: CASSKGQSNTEAFF.

This clonotype was detected many times. The chain carries TRBV9 and TRBJ1-3; the D gene is possibly TRBD1 (6 bases). The CDR3 extends over 16 amino acids. CDR1 is SGDLS and CDR2 is YYNGEE in the germline V gene. With 3 bases removed from V and 0 bases from J, the gap between germline ends came to 13 bases. The CDR3 coding sequence is TGTGCCAGCAGCGCCCAGACAGGCAGCTCTGGAAACACCATATATTTT. Amino acids: CASSAQTGSSGNTIYF. Full variable domain (missing parts from reference TRBV9 and TRBJ1-3): DSGVTQTPKHLITATGQRVTLRCSPRSGDLSVYWYQQSLDQGLQFLIQYYNGEERAKGNILERFSAQQFPDLHSELNLSSLELGDSALYFCASSAQTGSSGNTIYFGEGSWLTVV.

This clonotype occurred many times. This chain links TRBV9 with TRBJ2-1; 14 bases agree with TRBD2. Germline trimming cut 4 bases from V and 4 bases from J; bases unmatched to any gene: 7. The CDR3 length is 17 residues. Germline values: CDR1 SGDLS, CDR2 YYNGEE. The DNA of the CDR3 is TGTGCCAGCAGCCCGGGACTAGCGGGAGTTTCTTACAATGAGCAGTTCTTC. Encoded protein: CASSPGLAGVSYNEQFF. The variable domain in full, with the rest retrieved from reference TRBV9 and TRBJ2-1, is DSGVTQTPKHLITATGQRVTLRCSPRSGDLSVYWYQQSLDQGLQFLIQYYNGEERAKGNILERFSAQQFPDLHSELNLSSLELGDSALYFCASSPGLAGVSYNEQFFGPGTRLTVL.

This clonotype has at least ten counts. V and J are TRBV10-3 and TRBJ2-3; D remains unclear. Germline lookup yields CDR1 ENHRY and CDR2 SYGVKD. The germline V and J ends were trimmed by 8 bases and 1 base, with 13 bases remaining between them. This CDR3 region has 14 residues. CDR3 region: CAISRVDGTDTQYF. The CDR3 nucleotides read TGTGCCATCTCTAGGGTGGACGGCACAGATACGCAGTATTTT.

This clonotype was recorded many times. The chain joins TRBV25-1 to TRBJ1-2; D possibly corresponds to TRBD1 (5 bases). Trimming left V 3 bases short and J 2 bases short, with 7 bases between. Per germline, CDR1 MGHDK and CDR2 SYGVNS. CDR3 length: 13 amino acids. DNA for the CDR3: TGTGCCAGCAGTGAGGGGGGAAACTATGGCTACACCTTC. Protein product: CASSEGGNYGYTF.

In this sample, this clonotype turned up many times. CDR3 in DNA: TGCAGTGCCCAAGGTGAAGAGACCCAGTACTTC. Translating gives CSAQGEETQYF. The gene calls are TRBV20-1 and TRBJ2-5; D is unresolved. CDR1 and CDR2 (germline): DFQATT, SNEGSKA (reference sequence). The CDR3 runs to 11 residues. The ends were cut back, 6 bases at V and 3 bases at J, with 8 bases in the middle.

V and J are TRBV7-9 and TRBJ2-2; D unclear. V lost 0 bases to trimming and J lost 1 base, with 6 bases between them. This CDR3 is 15 amino acids long. Germline values: CDR1 SEHNR, CDR2 FQNEAQ (reference sequence). The CDR3 sequence is CASSLARKNTGELFF. In DNA form, the CDR3 reads TGTGCCAGCAGCTTAGCCAGGAAGAACACCGGGGAGCTGTTTTTT.

The V and J genes are TRBV20-1 and TRBJ2-7; D may be TRBD1 or TRBD2 (6 bases each). Trimming stripped 0 bases from V and 3 bases from J, with 15 bases between. CDR3 size: 15 residues. CDR1 and CDR2 (germline): DFQATT, SNEGSKA (reference sequence). CDR3 in amino acids: CSAREGGGRGYEQYF. The CDR3 bases are TGCAGTGCTAGAGAAGGTGGGGGGCGAGGCTACGAGCAGTACTTC.

This clonotype was recorded many times. This chain connects TRBV5-4 to TRBJ1-1, with D unclear. The CDR3 is made up of 13 amino acids. Trimming pared 4 bases from V and 5 bases from J, leaving 12 bases between. In germline, CDR1 is SGHNT, CDR2 YYREEE (reference sequence). CDR3 DNA sequence: TGTGCCAGCAGCCTTTTAGGTCGAACTGAAGCTTTCTTT. Its translation is CASSLLGRTEAFF.

At least ten counts were recorded for this clonotype. The V gene is TRBV12-3 or TRBV12-4, the J gene TRBJ2-7; D gene ambiguous. This CDR3 region has 11 residues. Between the trimmed V and J ends, which lost 3 bases and 7 bases, there was a span of 7 bases. CDR3 DNA: TGTGCCAGCAGTTTCGGAGAGGAGCAGTACTTC. Its translation is CASSFGEEQYF.

In this sample, this clonotype turned up a few times. This chain uses TRBV10-1 with TRBJ2-3, with D possibly matching TRBD2 (5 bases). The CDR3 sequence is 13 residues long. Germline assignment: CDR1 WNHNN and CDR2 SYGVQD (reference sequence). Trimming left V 2 bases short and J 6 bases short, with 9 bases between. CDR3 nucleotide sequence: TGCGCCAGCAGTGAGGAGGGAGTGGATACGCAGTATTTT. Its protein is CASSEEGVDTQYF.

This clonotype showed up many times. The V call is TRBV11-2, the J call TRBJ2-5, with unresolved D. V lost 1 base, J lost 13 bases, and 10 bases lay in between. This CDR3 contains 11 residues. From germline, CDR1 is SGHAT and CDR2 FQNNGV. In DNA form, the CDR3 reads TGTGCCAGCAGCTTAGCTACCCTCTTGTACTTC. Its translation: CASSLATLLYF.

This clonotype was seen at least ten times. The chain joins TRBV5-1 to TRBJ1-2; 11 nucleotides match TRBD1. J was trimmed by 5 bases and V by 0 bases; bases with no gene match: 6. The CDR3 contains 16 residues. CDR1 is SGHRS and CDR2 is YFSETQ in the germline V gene. The CDR3, as DNA: TGCGCCAGCAGCTTGGGGACAGGGGGCGCGAGGTATGGCTACACCTTC. Protein product: CASSLGTGGARYGYTF.

This clonotype was seen at least ten times. The DNA for the CDR3 is TGCGCCAGCAGTTTTACTAGCGGGAGAATCAATGAGCAGTTCTTC. This gives the protein CASSFTSGRINEQFF. This sequence joins TRBV5-1 and TRBJ2-1; TRBD2 matches at 11 bases. The CDR3 length is 15 residues. Trimming took 5 bases from V and 6 from J; bases not matched to a gene: 7. Germline V lookup: CDR1 SGHRS, CDR2 YFSETQ.

There are many counts of this clonotype. The CDR3 nucleotides are TGCAGTGCTAGAGACTACGGCCGGGGGCAAGAGACCCAGTACTTC. Translating gives CSARDYGRGQETQYF. The rearrangement links TRBV20-1 to TRBJ2-5, with D possibly matching TRBD2 (6 bases). CDR3 length: 15 residues. Trimming cost V 0 bases and J 2 bases, with 13 bases left between them. Germline V lookup: CDR1 DFQATT, CDR2 SNEGSKA (reference sequence).